This is a list of T cell receptor beta chains from one sample in a study of shared clonotypes between healthy human individuals. The repertoire was sequenced with immunoSEQ multiplex PCR; TCRdb's copy has only in-frame clones and lacks some. The sample shows 2 million or so clones, roughly 94% of them seen only once. The sequencing sample was made of naive CD8+ T cells sorted from blood. The receptors derive from a man younger than 30 in good health. Both conserved end residues are part of each CDR3. The D gene is left open where the match is weak. Not all rows give a size; the values are once, few, many and, for expanded clones, a class.

V gene	D gene	clone size	J gene	CDR3 protein	CDR3 DNA
TRBV27	NA	NA	TRBJ2-3	CASSLGFTDTQYF	TGTGCCAGCAGTCTGGGGTTCACAGATACGCAGTATTTT
TRBV6-5	TRBD1	NA	TRBJ2-2	CASSSGTGNTGELFF	TGTGCCAGCAGCAGTGGGACAGGGAACACCGGGGAGCTGTTTTTT
TRBV6-5	NA	NA	TRBJ1-2	CASSEGNPLYGYTF	TGTGCCAGCAGTGAAGGCAACCCCCTCTATGGCTACACCTTC
TRBV27	NA	few	TRBJ1-6	CASSLSAVNSPLHF	TGTGCCAGCAGTTTATCGGCAGTTAATTCACCCCTCCACTTT
TRBV10-2	NA	NA	TRBJ2-3	CASSGDRAAVRADTQYF	TGCGCCAGCAGTGGGGACCGTGCGGCGGTCCGGGCAGATACGCAGTATTTT
TRBV5-8	TRBD1	NA	TRBJ2-1	CASSLATGGAFNEQFF	TGTGCCAGCAGCCTCGCGACAGGGGGCGCCTTCAATGAGCAGTTCTTC
TRBV27	TRBD1	once	TRBJ1-5	CASSVIGVQGGQPQHF	TGTGCCAGCAGCGTTATTGGGGTTCAGGGGGGTCAGCCCCAGCATTTT
TRBV13	NA	NA	TRBJ2-1	CASRLEGYNEQFF	TGTGCCAGCAGATTAGAGGGGTACAATGAGCAGTTCTTC
TRBV27	NA	NA	TRBJ2-2	CASSLAPLNTGELFF	TGTGCCAGCAGTTTAGCCCCATTAAACACCGGGGAGCTGTTTTTT
TRBV7-8	NA	NA	TRBJ1-1	CASSPGGTHEAFF	TGTGCCAGCAGCCCGGGGGGCACCCATGAAGCTTTCTTT
TRBV4-1	NA	NA	TRBJ1-6	CASSQDGGVDSPLHF	TGCGCCAGCAGCCAAGATGGGGGGGTGGATTCACCCCTCCACTTT
TRBV11-2	NA	NA	TRBJ2-5	CASSWSPGETQYF	TGTGCCAGCAGCTGGAGTCCAGGGGAGACCCAGTACTTC
TRBV5-8	NA	NA	TRBJ2-1	CASSFSPNNEQFF	TGTGCCAGCAGCTTCTCCCCAAACAATGAGCAGTTCTTC
TRBV28	NA	NA	TRBJ1-5	CASSLEGVGRDWNQPQHF	TGTGCCAGCAGTTTAGAGGGGGTTGGCAGGGATTGGAATCAGCCCCAGCATTTT
TRBV14	NA	NA	TRBJ1-1	CASSLEGTTEAFF	TGTGCCAGCAGCCTTGAGGGGACAACTGAAGCTTTCTTT
TRBV7-3	TRBD1	NA	TRBJ2-1	CASSRGQGFYNEQFF	TGTGCCAGCAGCCGCGGACAGGGATTCTACAATGAGCAGTTCTTC
TRBV2	NA	NA	TRBJ1-4	CASSEGQGANEKLFF	TGTGCCAGCAGTGAAGGGCAGGGCGCTAATGAAAAACTGTTTTTT
TRBV4-1	NA	once	TRBJ2-3	CASRQGSDTQYF	TGCGCCAGCAGGCAAGGGTCAGATACGCAGTATTTT
TRBV27	NA	NA	TRBJ1-1	CASSPLMNTEAFF	TGTGCCAGCAGTCCCCTCATGAACACTGAAGCTTTCTTT
TRBV11-1	NA	NA	TRBJ2-6	CASRSGANVLTF	TGTGCCAGCAGATCTGGGGCCAACGTCCTGACCTTC
TRBV6-5	NA	NA	TRBJ2-2	CASSYGGRTNTGELFF	TGTGCCAGCAGTTACGGAGGGCGAACGAACACCGGGGAGCTGTTTTTT
TRBV9	TRBD1	once	TRBJ1-2	CASSVGDSDFYGYTF	TGTGCCAGCAGCGTGGGGGACAGTGACTTCTATGGCTACACCTTC
TRBV19	NA	NA	TRBJ1-5	CASSITGYSNQPQHF	TGTGCCAGTAGTATAACAGGCTATAGCAATCAGCCCCAGCATTTT
TRBV27	TRBD2	once	TRBJ2-7	CASSPSGGILAYEQYF	TGTGCCAGCAGTCCTAGCGGGGGAATTCTCGCCTACGAGCAGTACTTC
TRBV25-1	NA	few	TRBJ1-2	CASREGYGYTF	TGTGCCAGCAGGGAAGGATATGGCTACACCTTC
TRBV19	TRBD2	NA	TRBJ2-1	CASSPSGSAYNEQFF	TGTGCCAGTAGCCCCAGCGGGAGCGCCTACAATGAGCAGTTCTTC
TRBV7-9	NA	NA	TRBJ2-2	CASSEGNSLVGELFF	TGTGCCAGCAGCGAGGGGAACAGTCTTGTGGGGGAGCTGTTTTTT
TRBV5-5	TRBD1	NA	TRBJ1-5	CASSPTSGQGTYQPQHF	TGTGCCAGCAGCCCAACCTCGGGACAGGGAACTTATCAGCCCCAGCATTTT
TRBV5-1	NA	NA	TRBJ2-7	CASSSEGVTYEQYF	TGCGCCAGCAGCTCCGAGGGGGTCACCTACGAGCAGTACTTC
TRBV15	NA	NA	TRBJ1-1	CATSPREGGNTEAFF	TGTGCCACCAGCCCCCGGGAGGGGGGGAACACTGAAGCTTTCTTT
TRBV27	NA	NA	TRBJ2-2	CASSASTGELFF	TGTGCCAGCAGTGCAAGCACCGGGGAGCTGTTTTTT
TRBV7-6	NA	NA	TRBJ1-1	CASSTTRDGYTEAFF	TGTGCCAGCAGCACAACCCGGGACGGATACACTGAAGCTTTCTTT
TRBV7-6	NA	NA	TRBJ2-7	CASSLSDYEQYF	TGTGCCAGCAGCTTGTCCGACTACGAGCAGTACTTC
TRBV5-1	TRBD1	NA	TRBJ1-2	CASRPGQDGLYGYTF	TGCGCCAGCAGGCCGGGACAGGATGGACTTTATGGCTACACCTTC
TRBV5-6	NA	NA	TRBJ1-5	CASSLGGGQPQHF	TGTGCCAGCAGCTTGGGAGGGGGGCAGCCCCAGCATTTT
TRBV27	NA	once	TRBJ2-7	CASSLGGSAYEQYF	TGTGCCAGCAGTTTAGGCGGCAGCGCCTACGAGCAGTACTTC
TRBV11-2	NA	NA	TRBJ2-5	CASSLQGHQETQYF	TGTGCCAGCAGCTTACAGGGGCACCAAGAGACCCAGTACTTC
TRBV27	TRBD2	NA	TRBJ2-7	CASSSRLAGIFSYEQYF	TGTGCCAGCAGTTCCCGACTAGCGGGGATATTCTCCTACGAGCAGTACTTC
TRBV9	NA	NA	TRBJ1-2	CASSVGGGQGNYGYTF	TGTGCCAGCAGCGTAGGTGGGGGGCAGGGGAACTATGGCTACACCTTC
TRBV7-9	TRBD1	NA	TRBJ2-7	CASSPPQGASIDEQYF	TGTGCCAGCAGCCCGCCTCAGGGGGCGTCTATCGACGAGCAGTACTTC
TRBV2	TRBD2	NA	TRBJ2-1	CASSVGTSGRSEQFF	TGTGCCAGCAGTGTTGGGACTAGCGGTCGATCTGAGCAGTTCTTC
TRBV5-1	TRBD1	NA	TRBJ2-7	CASSPGDSYEQYF	TGCGCCAGCAGCCCCGGGGACAGCTACGAGCAGTACTTC
TRBV13	NA	once	TRBJ2-3	CASTPEGTDTQYF	TGTGCCAGCACCCCAGAGGGGACAGATACGCAGTATTTT
TRBV27	NA	few	TRBJ1-2	CASRRGAYGYTF	TGTGCCAGCAGACGGGGTGCCTATGGCTACACCTTC
TRBV9	TRBD2	once	TRBJ2-3	CASSVASGRRADTQYF	TGTGCCAGCAGCGTAGCTAGCGGGAGGAGGGCAGATACGCAGTATTTT
TRBV28	NA	NA	TRBJ1-1	CASSLWGEGNTEAFF	TGTGCCAGCAGTTTATGGGGCGAGGGGAACACTGAAGCTTTCTTT
TRBV5-4	NA	NA	TRBJ2-3	CASSLVGSMDTQYF	TGTGCCAGCAGCTTGGTCGGATCAATGGATACGCAGTATTTT
TRBV4-2	NA	NA	TRBJ2-7	CASSQEPPPVYEQYF	TGTGCCAGCAGCCAAGAACCGCCTCCGGTCTACGAGCAGTACTTC
TRBV6-1	NA	NA	TRBJ2-3	CASSPLPDTQYF	TGTGCCAGCAGTCCACTACCAGATACGCAGTATTTT
TRBV9	TRBD1	NA	TRBJ1-2	CASSVDPGQGSGYTF	TGTGCCAGCAGCGTAGACCCCGGACAGGGATCGGGCTACACCTTC
TRBV19	TRBD1	NA	TRBJ2-2	CASSTRPQGITGELFF	TGTGCCAGTAGTACAAGGCCACAGGGGATCACCGGGGAGCTGTTTTTT
TRBV6-6	TRBD1	NA	TRBJ2-4	CASSATGGAPKNIQYF	TGTGCCAGCAGTGCAACAGGGGGCGCCCCCAAAAACATTCAGTACTTC
TRBV2	NA	once	TRBJ1-2	CAFWGLGYTF	TGTGCCTTCTGGGGACTTGGCTACACCTTC
TRBV6-5	NA	NA	TRBJ1-2	CASSEDPGSGYTF	TGTGCCAGCAGCGAGGATCCCGGGAGTGGCTACACCTTC
TRBV25-1	NA	NA	TRBJ1-1	CASSEPAGGDGAFF	TGTGCCAGCAGTGAACCCGCAGGAGGAGATGGAGCTTTCTTT
TRBV2	NA	NA	TRBJ2-3	CASSNPLMDYTDTQYF	TGTGCCAGCAGTAACCCCCTCATGGACTACACAGATACGCAGTATTTT
TRBV29-1	NA	NA	TRBJ2-1	CSVVGTKSYNEQFF	TGCAGCGTTGTCGGGACGAAATCCTACAATGAGCAGTTCTTC
TRBV27	NA	NA	TRBJ1-6	CASRETGEGSPLHF	TGTGCCAGCAGGGAGACCGGGGAGGGTTCACCCCTCCACTTT
TRBV4-1	NA	NA	TRBJ1-5	CASSHNPLTSQPQHF	TGCGCCAGCAGCCACAACCCCCTAACAAGTCAGCCCCAGCATTTT
TRBV13	TRBD2	NA	TRBJ2-1	CASRGAGGFSYNEQFF	TGTGCCAGCCGTGGGGCGGGAGGGTTCTCCTACAATGAGCAGTTCTTC